Below, 20 T cell receptor beta chains from the same sample are listed, as sequenced in a study of identical twins. Each CDR3 protein is one row after TCRdb ran MiXCR on the 5' RACE reads. The repertoire includes hundreds of thousands of distinct CDR3 sequences, around 6.6% of them detected once, and roughly 3.9% sits in the top ten. This sample was shared with a second study, whose subject was yellow fever vaccine responses in identical twins.

Sequencing was performed on memory (CD45RO+) T cells sorted from blood. The receptors shown here come from a woman between 18 and 30 years old in good health.

This clonotype came up many times. The rearrangement joins TRBV4-1 to TRBJ2-1; D is uncertain. Trimming removed 0 bases from V and 9 bases from J, with 6 bases in between. Germline lookup yields CDR1 MGHRA and CDR2 YSYEKL. CDR3 length: 12 residues. The CDR3 sequence: CASSQEGREQFF. CDR3 in DNA: TGCGCCAGCAGCCAAGAAGGTCGTGAGCAGTTCTTC.

This clonotype has at least ten counts. The chain recombines TRBV29-1 with TRBJ1-2; a weak D match, TRBD1 (6 bases). The CDR3 runs to 14 residues. Trimming removed 0 bases at V and 7 bases at J, with 15 bases between. Germline V lookup: CDR1 SQVTM, CDR2 ANQGSEA. This CDR3 reads CSVEDPGALGGYTF. Written as DNA, the CDR3 is TGCAGCGTTGAAGATCCAGGGGCGTTGGGTGGCTACACCTTC. The entire variable domain, with the rest obtained from reference TRBV29-1 and TRBJ1-2, is as follows: SAVISQKPSRDICQRGTSLTIQCQVDSQVTMMFWYRQQPGQSLTLIATANQGSEATYESGFVIDKFPISRPNLTFSTLTVSNMSPEDSSIYLCSVEDPGALGGYTFGSGTRLTVV.

This clonotype was seen repeatedly, ten times or more. This chain links TRBV5-5 with TRBJ2-5, with 7 bases lining up with TRBD2. From germline, CDR1 is SGHKS and CDR2 YYEKEE (reference sequence). The CDR3 totals 14 residues. J lost 4 bases, V lost 0 bases, and 3 bases had no gene match. CDR3 sequence reads: CASSLVASGETQYF. In DNA form, the CDR3 reads TGTGCCAGCAGCTTGGTGGCTAGCGGAGAGACCCAGTACTTC.

This clonotype was observed a few times. The gene calls are TRBV2 and TRBJ1-5; 7 bases are shared with TRBD1. The CDR3 is 14 amino acids. Trimming took 6 bases from V and 1 from J; bases not matched to a gene: 3. CDR1 and CDR2 (germline): SNHLY, FYNNEI. The CDR3 sequence is CASSAQGSNQPQHF. CDR3 DNA: TGTGCCAGCAGCGCACAGGGGAGCAATCAGCCCCAGCATTTT.

This clonotype was detected a few times. The V and J genes are TRBV12-3 or TRBV12-4 and TRBJ1-6, with TRBD1 matching 7 bases. The CDR3 has 15 residues. Unmatched junction bases numbered 4, after V lost 4 bases and J lost 4 bases. This CDR3 reads CASSWDSQYNSPLHF. Written as DNA, the CDR3 is TGTGCCAGCAGTTGGGACAGCCAGTATAATTCACCCCTCCACTTT.

This clonotype was detected ten times or more. The chain has TRBV18 and TRBJ2-7; 8 bases match TRBD1. J lost 1 base, V lost 6 bases, and 11 bases had no gene match. This CDR3 spans 16 amino acids. CDR1 and CDR2 from the germline V gene are KGHSH and LQKENI. CDR3 sequence: CASSQGTGGPSYEQYV. CDR3 DNA: TGTGCCAGCTCTCAAGGGACAGGTGGCCCGTCCTACGAGCAGTACGTC.

The chain employs TRBV7-2 and TRBJ2-5; 7 nucleotides align to TRBD1. The CDR3 sequence is 16 residues long. Germline assignment: CDR1 SGHTA and CDR2 FQGNSA. V shed 5 bases and J 6 bases; nucleotides not matched to a gene: 15. The CDR3 DNA reads TGTGCCAGCAGCAGTTCAAAACAGGGGCGGATCCAGACCCAGTACTTC. It translates to CASSSSKQGRIQTQYF.

This clonotype came up many times. V and J are TRBV12-3 or TRBV12-4 and TRBJ1-1, with TRBD1 identical over 10 bases. V gave up 5 bases and J gave up 5 bases; unmatched junction bases: 8. The CDR3 totals 15 residues. Written as DNA, the CDR3 is TGTGCCAGCAGTCCCGGGACAGGGGAGTGGACTGAAGCTTTCTTT. Translating gives CASSPGTGEWTEAFF.

The sample holds a few counts of this clonotype. A junction boundary mismatches the germline segment, possibly from a read error. Here the CDR3 reads CASCFTGTTRFNTGELFF. For the CDR3, the DNA is TGTGCCAGCTGTTTCACTGGGACAACGAGGTTTAACACCGGGGAGCTGTTTTTT. This chain links TRBV12-3 or TRBV12-4 with TRBJ2-2, with D possibly TRBD1 on 6 matching bases. This CDR3 comprises 18 residues.

Written as DNA, the CDR3 is TGTGCCAGCAGCGTAGAACGTCACGGGAAGTGGGGCTACACCTTC. Protein product: CASSVERHGKWGYTF. V is TRBV9 and J is TRBJ1-2; unclear D gene. CDR3 length: 15 residues. Per germline, CDR1 SGDLS and CDR2 YYNGEE. V dropped 0 bases and J dropped 8 bases, with 17 bases sitting between them.

In this sample, this clonotype turned up many times. The J gene is TRBJ1-1, the V gene TRBV4-1, with D tentatively TRBD1 (5 bases). CDR1 and CDR2 from the germline V gene are MGHRA and YSYEKL. This CDR3 is 17 amino acids long. Trimming removed 1 base at V and 10 bases at J, with 25 bases between. The chain's CDR3 is CASSQGGTRLQDPRAFF. CDR3 DNA sequence: TGCGCCAGCAGCCAAGGGGGGACTAGGTTACAAGACCCGCGAGCTTTCTTT.

This clonotype was counted many times. The rearrangement uses TRBV9 and TRBJ2-3, with unresolved D. V was cut by 3 bases and J by 2 bases, with 10 bases left in between. The length of the CDR3 is 14 residues. The V gene's germline CDR1 is SGDLS and CDR2 YYNGEE. CDR3 sequence reads: CASSADSFTDTQYF. The CDR3 DNA sequence: TGTGCCAGCAGCGCAGACTCGTTCACAGATACGCAGTATTTT.

This clonotype came up many times. The rearrangement joins TRBV12-3 or TRBV12-4 to TRBJ2-7, with unresolved D. The V and J ends lost 3 bases and 0 bases respectively, with 9 bases between them. There are 14 residues in the CDR3. As DNA, the CDR3 is TGTGCCAGCAGTTTGGTACAGAACTCCTACGAGCAGTACTTC. Translating it yields CASSLVQNSYEQYF.

This clonotype was seen only a few times. J is TRBJ2-3 and V is TRBV20-1, with D unresolved. The CDR3 covers 16 residues. From germline, CDR1 is DFQATT and CDR2 SNEGSKA (reference sequence). V was shortened by 0 bases and J by 4 bases, with 17 bases between the two germline ends. The CDR3 sequence is CSARDPGPTGPDTQYF. As DNA, the CDR3 is TGCAGTGCTAGAGATCCCGGCCCCACCGGACCAGATACGCAGTATTTT.

This clonotype was observed many times. The chain carries TRBV3-1 and TRBJ2-5; 8 bases are shared with TRBD2. The CDR3 is 15 amino acids. Trimming removed 4 bases from V and 6 bases from J; junction bases left unmatched: 10. In germline, CDR1 is LGHDT, CDR2 YNNKEL (reference sequence). CDR3: CASSLDVTSGKTQYF. The CDR3, as DNA: TGTGCCAGCAGCCTCGACGTTACTAGCGGAAAGACCCAGTACTTC.

This clonotype was seen ten or more times. The gene calls are TRBV2 and TRBJ2-7; D is unclear. The V and J ends lost 6 bases and 4 bases respectively, with 7 bases between them. This CDR3 contains 11 residues. Germline V gene data show CDR1 as SNHLY and CDR2 as FYNNEI. The CDR3 DNA is TGTGCCAGCAGCCCCATTTACGAGCAGTACTTC. This gives the protein CASSPIYEQYF.

This clonotype was seen at least ten times. V is TRBV10-3 and J is TRBJ1-1; 7 positions agree with TRBD1. With V trimmed by 11 bases and J by 2 bases, 8 bases remained unmatched. The germline V gene has CDR1 ENHRY and CDR2 SYGVKD. The CDR3 is made up of 13 amino acids. The CDR3 DNA sequence: TGTGCCGCCGGGGACAGAAGAAACACTGAAGCTTTCTTT. Its protein is CAAGDRRNTEAFF.

This clonotype was found a few times. The rearrangement uses TRBV4-1 and TRBJ1-4, with 10 bases fitting TRBD1. CDR3 length equals 16 residues. The V segment lost 0 bases and the J segment 8 bases; nucleotides outside the gene matches: 6. CDR1 and CDR2 (germline): MGHRA, YSYEKL. CDR3: CASSQDEGQGGEKLFF. CDR3 nucleotide sequence: TGCGCCAGCAGCCAAGATGAAGGACAGGGGGGGGAAAAACTGTTTTTT.

This clonotype has a count of ten or more. The chain combines TRBV5-1 with TRBJ2-1; TRBD2 matches at 10 bases. The CDR3 is made up of 15 amino acids. Germline V gives CDR1 SGHRS, CDR2 YFSETQ. V lost 0 bases and J lost 9; bases outside the gene matches: 6. CDR3 DNA sequence: TGCGCCAGCAGCTTGGAAGCGGGGGGGCCGATTGAGCAGTTCTTC. This sequence encodes CASSLEAGGPIEQFF.

This clonotype was recorded at least ten times. The genes are TRBV5-1 and TRBJ2-3; 11 nucleotides line up with TRBD2. Germline lookup yields CDR1 SGHRS and CDR2 YFSETQ. After removal of 0 bases from V and 3 bases from J, the junction contained 9 bases not matched to a gene. This CDR3 has 18 residues. Here the CDR3 reads CASSLAGASGGPTDTQYF. The CDR3 bases are TGCGCCAGCAGCTTGGCCGGGGCTAGCGGGGGGCCTACAGATACGCAGTATTTT.